The rows below give T cell receptor beta chains drawn from one sample of a study of CD8+CD57+ T cells in acquired aplastic anemia. TCRdb fed the reads into MiXCR, producing one record per CDR3 protein. The sample records more than 150,000 distinct CDR3 sequences, about three fifths being singletons. Material for sequencing was sorted CD4+, CD8+, or CD8+CD57+ T cells (not recorded which) from PBMCs. Receptor source: a human donor with severe aplastic anemia or a healthy control (not recorded which). The CDR3 runs from the conserved cysteine through the conserved F or W. Each record gives: clone size, D gene, V gene, J gene, CDR3 protein, CDR3 DNA. A D gene is named only where the DNA matches it firmly. Clone size is stated in some rows and not others, as once, few, many or a class when expanded.

clone_size: -
d_call: -
v_call: TRBV9
j_call: TRBJ2-7
cdr3_aa: CASSVGTVGRGEQYF
cdr3_nt: TGTGCCAGCAGCGTAGGGACAGTCGGCCGTGGCGAGCAGTACTTC

clone_size: -
d_call: TRBD1
v_call: TRBV24-1
j_call: TRBJ2-3
cdr3_aa: CATRQGITDTQYF
cdr3_nt: TGTGCCACCAGACAGGGGATCACAGATACGCAGTATTTT

clone_size: once
d_call: TRBD2
v_call: TRBV12-3/TRBV12-4
j_call: TRBJ2-5
cdr3_aa: CASSFGASGRSSETQYF
cdr3_nt: TGTGCCAGCAGTTTTGGGGCTAGCGGGAGGTCTTCGGAGACCCAGTACTTC

clone_size: -
d_call: -
v_call: TRBV10-3
j_call: TRBJ2-7
cdr3_aa: CAISERDTAYEQYF
cdr3_nt: TGTGCCATCAGTGAGCGGGACACAGCTTACGAGCAGTACTTC

clone_size: few
d_call: -
v_call: TRBV29-1
j_call: TRBJ2-1
cdr3_aa: CSVGLQRSYNEQFF
cdr3_nt: TGCAGCGTTGGTCTTCAACGCTCCTACAATGAGCAGTTCTTC

clone_size: once
d_call: -
v_call: TRBV10-3
j_call: TRBJ1-5
cdr3_aa: CAISESGHSNQPQHF
cdr3_nt: TGTGCCATCAGTGAGTCCGGGCATAGCAATCAGCCCCAGCATTTT

clone_size: once
d_call: -
v_call: TRBV25-1
j_call: TRBJ2-7
cdr3_aa: CASSVSRGIYEQYF
cdr3_nt: TGTGCCAGCAGTGTATCCCGGGGGATCTACGAGCAGTACTTC

clone_size: many
d_call: -
v_call: TRBV18
j_call: TRBJ1-2
cdr3_aa: CASSRPWAGDGYTF
cdr3_nt: TGTGCCAGCTCACGGCCGTGGGCAGGGGATGGCTACACCTTC

clone_size: -
d_call: -
v_call: TRBV7-9
j_call: TRBJ2-1
cdr3_aa: CASSLARRRGAYNEQFF
cdr3_nt: TGTGCCAGCAGCTTAGCGAGGCGGCGGGGAGCCTACAATGAGCAGTTCTTC

clone_size: -
d_call: -
v_call: TRBV6-4
j_call: TRBJ2-7
cdr3_aa: CASSALSGYEQYF
cdr3_nt: TGTGCCAGCAGTGCTCTGAGCGGCTACGAGCAGTACTTC

clone_size: -
d_call: -
v_call: TRBV10-3
j_call: TRBJ1-2
cdr3_aa: CAISESPDGRYGYTF
cdr3_nt: TGTGCCATCAGTGAGTCGCCCGACGGGCGTTATGGCTACACCTTC

clone_size: -
d_call: TRBD2
v_call: TRBV7-7
j_call: TRBJ2-3
cdr3_aa: CASSLVGGRADTQYF
cdr3_nt: TGTGCTAGCAGCTTAGTCGGCGGGAGGGCAGATACGCAGTATTTT

clone_size: -
d_call: -
v_call: TRBV10-1
j_call: TRBJ2-3
cdr3_aa: CASSGGATDTQYF
cdr3_nt: TGCGCCAGCAGTGGGGGGGCCACAGATACGCAGTATTTT

clone_size: few
d_call: -
v_call: TRBV15
j_call: TRBJ2-3
cdr3_aa: CATSRDTPGTDTQYF
cdr3_nt: TGTGCCACCAGCAGGGACACACCCGGCACAGATACGCAGTATTTT

clone_size: many
d_call: -
v_call: TRBV2
j_call: TRBJ1-3
cdr3_aa: CASSEVAGSGNTIYF
cdr3_nt: TGTGCCAGCAGTGAAGTGGCGGGCTCTGGAAACACCATATATTTT

clone_size: -
d_call: -
v_call: TRBV20-1
j_call: TRBJ1-3
cdr3_aa: CSARDRGNAGNTIYF
cdr3_nt: TGCAGTGCACGCGACCGGGGGAACGCTGGAAACACCATATATTTT

clone_size: few
d_call: -
v_call: TRBV7-9
j_call: TRBJ2-2
cdr3_aa: CASSLIPGLPGELFF
cdr3_nt: TGTGCCAGCAGCTTAATTCCAGGCCTCCCCGGGGAGCTGTTTTTT

clone_size: -
d_call: TRBD1
v_call: TRBV5-1
j_call: TRBJ2-2
cdr3_aa: CASSLTGTANTGELFF
cdr3_nt: TGCGCCAGCAGCTTGACCGGGACAGCGAACACCGGGGAGCTGTTTTTT

clone_size: -
d_call: -
v_call: TRBV12-3/TRBV12-4
j_call: TRBJ1-1
cdr3_aa: CASSPGAEAFF
cdr3_nt: TGTGCCAGCAGCCCAGGGGCTGAAGCTTTCTTT

clone_size: many
d_call: TRBD2
v_call: TRBV20-1
j_call: TRBJ2-5
cdr3_aa: CSALTSGGAYPQETQYF
cdr3_nt: TGCAGTGCTCTAACTAGCGGGGGCGCTTACCCCCAAGAGACCCAGTACTTC

clone_size: once
d_call: -
v_call: TRBV20-1
j_call: TRBJ1-6
cdr3_aa: CSARVTADNSPLHF
cdr3_nt: TGCAGTGCTAGAGTTACCGCAGATAATTCACCCCTCCACTTT

clone_size: -
d_call: -
v_call: TRBV7-8
j_call: TRBJ1-5
cdr3_aa: CASSSRGEPQHF
cdr3_nt: TGTGCCAGCAGTTCGAGAGGCGAGCCCCAGCATTTT

clone_size: -
d_call: -
v_call: TRBV10-3
j_call: TRBJ1-6
cdr3_aa: CASIAGPLDSNSPLHF
cdr3_nt: TGTGCCAGCATCGCGGGACCTCTCGACAGTAATTCACCCCTCCACTTT